This T cell receptor (beta chain) was identified in a study of identical twins (dated by TCRdb to about 2016). A note on the overall study: TCR alpha and beta repertoires from monozygotic twins, unrelated adults of various ages and cord blood were deep-sequenced to test whether fetal clonotypes persist. To rule out contamination, the twin experiments were replicated at different times with different library preparation protocols.

CDR3 length: 15 amino acids, cysteine to phenylalanine. Kept here is only the CDR3 DNA, which spans 45 bases and is read in frame from base 1. At the junction V is shortened by 2 bases and J by 1 base, with 10 bases in between. CDR1 and CDR2 (SGDLS, YYNGEE) derive from the germline V gene. Every donor was a healthy Caucasian. The twin cohort consisted of three pairs of female monozygotic twins, all aged roughly 18 to 30 years. Positive isolation kits from Invitrogen were used to isolate CD4+ and CD8+ T cell populations. Library preparation employed 5' RACE. These reads were obtained on an Illumina HiSeq 2000. Template switching introduced a universal primer binding site; the final cDNA contained a unique molecular identifier, enabling accurate counting of TCR cDNA molecules. Specific primers in the conserved constant-segment region were used to synthesize first-strand cDNA for TCR alpha and beta chains. To control for contamination, every cDNA library was double barcoded, receiving both a SMART-Mk sample barcode and Illumina barcodes. TruSeq adapter sequences, together with Illumina sample barcodes, were added in two successive PCR steps. The Illumina HiSeq platform was used with custom primers to sequence TCR alpha and beta cDNA libraries. In the original analysis: MiGEC processed the raw reads to extract unique molecular identifiers, while MiXCR was used to determine the CDR3 positions. Recombination models were inferred per individual with the repgenHMM and IGoR tools using an EM algorithm. The tcR package in R was used for shared clonotype analysis, with sharing normalized by the product of cloneset sizes. Out-of-frame nonproductive sequences were analyzed to study raw recombination free of thymic and clonal selection effects. The public reads were reanalyzed by TCRdb: fastp trimming at Q25, MiXCR alignment, in-frame beta chains only. Identical CDR3 protein sequences are pooled into one entry, listed with their most common genes and DNA. Clone size and V and J calls follow TCRdb, not the original study. This sample lists 400,000 to 550,000 distinct CDR3 sequences; 20% to 25% were detected once. The ten top clones hold under 0.95% of the sample.

Turning to this clonotype: The clone's antigen remains unknown. No base qualities exist here, and no much larger clone lies one base off it.

Study-level results and caveats: Excess twin sharing in beta out-of-frame sequences was weaker because fewer shared sequences lowered the signal-to-noise ratio. Out-of-frame TCR alpha sharing in monozygotic twins was systematically underestimated by recombination models, whereas sharing between unrelated individuals was in agreement with the recombination models. Invariant T cells such as MAIT and iNKT could partly confound zero-insertion analyses, although diverse VJ usage argued against such confounding for most clonotypes. Fewer insertions were carried by abundant cord blood beta clonotypes, a similar but weaker trend appeared in young adult naive repertoires, and no such trend appeared in memory repertoires. Compared with coincidental sharing between unrelated individuals, out-of-frame TCR alpha sequences shared between twins had an excess of sequences with low generation probability. Because the same donors could not be followed over many years, the conclusions relied on cross-sectional statistical analysis.

These sequences were also reported in another study, on T cells expressing NK-cell markers. The second study's authors report: Fewer than ten donors provided sorted CD3+CD56+NKG2C+, CD3+CD56+NKG2C- and CD3+CD56-NKG2C+ T-cell subsets, whose TCR beta-chain repertoires were profiled. Among the eight sequenced donors, only one was HCMV-seronegative, while the other seven were HCMV-seropositive. In several experiments an anti-gammadeltaTCR antibody was added to restrict sorting to alphabetaTCR-expressing T cells. For five or six donors, the dominant CD3+CD56+NKG2C+ clonotypes were among the top 10 CD8+ clonotypes and accounted for 1.0-7.0% of CD8+ T cells. Those dominant clonotypes were again the most abundant among CD3+CD56-NKG2C+ cells in several donors, at roughly 25-60.1%. It remained unclear whether the expanded NKG2C-expressing T cell clones were specific for HCMV antigens. Randomly selected healthy volunteers, three men and five women, were used as the eight sequenced donors. HCMV serostatus was determined by detecting HCMV-specific IgG in serum with a commercial ELISA kit. Reads were demultiplexed and grouped by UMI with MIGEC, and clonotypes were assembled and quantified with MiTCR. To exclude erroneous sequences, only TCR cDNA sequences supported by at least two reads were retained. The tcR package was used for downstream repertoire analysis, with clonotypes matched between fractions based on CDR3 nucleotide sequence plus V segment. VDJmatch was used to annotate antigen specificity against VDJdb, with one amino acid substitution in CDR3 allowed.

Sequencing was performed on CD4+ T cells sorted from blood. This sequence was found in a woman in her late teens or twenties in good health. Rearrangement joined TRBV9 to TRBJ1-5; no D segment can be confidently identified. The DNA is TGTGCCAGCAGCGTTAATCCTGGGAGCAATCAGCCCCAGCATTTT. It codes for CASSVNPGSNQPQHF.